One and the same sample provided the 26 T cell receptor beta chains below, sequenced in a study of blood T cell repertoires in COVID-19. Data came from immunoSEQ multiplex PCR; TCRdb stores just in-frame clones and leaves some out. Of approximately 240,000 clones in the sample, approximately 79% were seen once. Sample: peripheral blood. Receptors originate from a woman between 40 and 55 years old with active or convalescent COVID-19.

The chain uses TRBV11-2 and TRBJ2-1, with D possibly being TRBD2 (7 bases). The length of the CDR3 is 13 residues. Germline assignment: CDR1 SGHAT and CDR2 FQNNGV. Trimming removed 5 bases at V and 7 bases at J, with 12 bases between. CDR3 sequence reads: CASSTGGLNEQFF. Here the CDR3 DNA reads TGTGCCAGCAGCACCGGGGGGCTGAATGAGCAGTTCTTC.

V and J are TRBV5-1 and TRBJ2-1; TRBD2 agrees at 7 bases. This CDR3 spans 16 amino acids. Trimming at V came to 4 bases and at J to 1 base, leaving 8 bases not matched to a gene. Germline CDR1 reads SGHRS; CDR2 reads YFSETQ. Here the CDR3 reads CASSTEAGRSYNEQFF. The CDR3 bases are TGCGCCAGCAGCACCGAAGCGGGGAGGTCCTACAATGAGCAGTTCTTC.

For the CDR3, the DNA is TGTGCCAGCAGACCGGGGGGGTCCGACACCGGGGAGCTGTTTTTT. Translating it yields CASRPGGSDTGELFF. The chain uses TRBV7-3 and TRBJ2-2; TRBD2 agrees at 8 bases. Germline values: CDR1 SGHTA, CDR2 FQGTGA. With 6 bases clipped from V and 3 bases from J, the junction kept 6 bases outside the gene matches. The length of the CDR3 is 15 residues.

To note about this clone: The same CDR3 can be traced to other DNA sequences in this sample. V and J are TRBV30 and TRBJ1-5; D might be TRBD1 (6 bases). Germline CDR1 and CDR2: GTSNPN and SVGIG (reference sequence). The CDR3 extends over 15 amino acids. The ends were cut back, 0 bases at V and 0 bases at J, with 9 bases in the middle. The CDR3 region is CAWSVGGHSNQPQHF. CDR3 bases: TGTGCCTGGAGTGTAGGGGGACATAGCAATCAGCCCCAGCATTTT.

The chain links TRBV29-1 to TRBJ2-7, with TRBD1 matching over 8 bases. The germline CDR1 and CDR2 sequences are SQVTM and ANQGSEA. CDR3 length equals 15 residues. V shed 1 base and J 5 bases; nucleotides not matched to a gene: 10. The CDR3 is CSVEGRTGLPDEQYF. The DNA of the CDR3 is TGCAGCGTTGAAGGTCGGACAGGGTTGCCGGACGAGCAGTACTTC.

V and J are TRBV6-6 and TRBJ2-3; perhaps TRBD2 as D (7 bases). Germline CDR1 MNHNY, CDR2 SVGAGI (reference sequence). The CDR3 has 17 residues. Trimming left V 5 bases short and J 2 bases short, with 20 bases between. CDR3 in amino acids: CASSLTWRGRITDTQYF. CDR3 DNA sequence: TGTGCCAGCAGTCTCACTTGGCGGGGGCGAATCACAGATACGCAGTATTTT.

This clone appeared a single time. This chain links TRBV11-2 with TRBJ2-3, with TRBD2 matching 11 bases. This CDR3 comprises 17 residues. CDR1 SGHAT and CDR2 FQNNGV come from the germline V gene. Trimming removed 4 bases from V and 2 bases from J; junction bases left unmatched: 8. This CDR3 is CASSSDFSGGATDTQYF. In DNA form, the CDR3 reads TGTGCCAGCAGCTCGGACTTTAGCGGGGGGGCCACAGATACGCAGTATTTT.

The chain is built from TRBV14 and TRBJ2-7; D remains ambiguous. The CDR3 has 15 residues. The germline V gene has CDR1 SGHDN and CDR2 FVKESK. V was pared by 5 bases and J by 6 bases, with 20 bases between. DNA for the CDR3: TGTGCCAGCAGCTTCACCGGGTCCGGAATTGGCGAGCAGTACTTC. Translation gives CASSFTGSGIGEQYF.

The chain combines TRBV28 with TRBJ1-2, with D possibly being TRBD1 (6 bases). This CDR3 has 23 amino acids. Per germline, CDR1 MDHEN and CDR2 SYDVKM. Deletions cut 3 bases from V and 1 base from J, with 36 bases between. CDR3: CASSFKPSPWAGESSWGNYGYTF. CDR3 nucleotide sequence: TGTGCCAGCAGTTTCAAGCCCTCACCTTGGGCAGGGGAGTCCTCCTGGGGTAACTATGGCTACACCTTC.

In this sample, this clone turned up a few times. This chain joins TRBV2 and TRBJ1-2; D perhaps matches TRBD1 (5 bases). The germline CDR1 and CDR2 sequences are SNHLY and FYNNEI. This CDR3 is built from 15 residues. Trimming pared 4 bases from V and 4 bases from J, leaving 16 bases between. Here the CDR3 DNA reads TGTGCCAGCAGTGTGGTCAGCCAAAGGGGCTATGGCTACACCTTC. Its translation is CASSVVSQRGYGYTF. Based on the CDR3 plus reference TRBV2 and TRBJ1-2, the full variable domain is EPEVTQTPSHQVTQMGQEVILRCVPISNHLYFYWYRQILGQKVEFLVSFYNNEISEKSEIFDDQFSVERPDGSNFTLKIRSTKLEDSAMYFCASSVVSQRGYGYTFGSGTRLTVV.

The J gene is TRBJ1-2, the V gene TRBV6-1; D might be TRBD1 (6 bases). The CDR3 consists of 14 residues. V lost 2 bases and J lost 6, with 13 bases in between. Germline CDR1 and CDR2: MNHNS and SASEGT. CDR3 nucleotides: TGTGCCAGCAGTGAAACTCAGGGGCCTAATGGCTACACCTTC. Amino acid sequence: CASSETQGPNGYTF.

The genes are TRBV29-1 and TRBJ2-3, with a tentative D call TRBD1 (6 bases). Deletions cut 2 bases from V and 0 bases from J, with 12 bases between. Germline CDR1 SQVTM, CDR2 ANQGSEA. There are 15 residues in the CDR3. In nucleotides, the CDR3 is TGCAGCGTTGAAAGGGACATCCGTAGCACAGATACGCAGTATTTT. This gives the protein CSVERDIRSTDTQYF.

The V gene is TRBV27, the J gene TRBJ1-1; D is undetermined. V was shortened by 1 base and J by 1 base, with 13 bases between the two germline ends. Germline loops: CDR1 MNHEY, CDR2 SMNVEV (reference sequence). The CDR3 consists of 16 residues. The CDR3 coding sequence is TGTGCCAGCAGTTTATTGAGGGAAATCGGGAACACTGAAGCTTTCTTT. Translated: CASSLLREIGNTEAFF.

The V and J genes are TRBV12-3 or TRBV12-4 and TRBJ2-5; D is undetermined. The CDR3 runs to 11 residues. The V gene lost 1 base and the J gene lost 8 bases, with 5 bases spanning the gap. In DNA form, the CDR3 reads TGTGCCAGCAGTTTAGGACATACCCAGTACTTC. Translating it yields CASSLGHTQYF.

This clone was seen only a few times. The genes are TRBV19 and TRBJ1-1; a possible D gene is TRBD1 (6 bases). Trimming shortened V by 5 bases and J by 5 bases, and 15 bases separated the two germline ends. In germline, CDR1 is LNHDA, CDR2 SQIVND (reference sequence). The CDR3 has 14 amino acids. CDR3 residues: CASSPQGSRTEAFF. For the CDR3, the DNA is TGTGCCAGTAGTCCTCAGGGGTCTAGGACTGAAGCTTTCTTT.

This clone has only one observation. The rearrangement uses TRBV5-4 and TRBJ2-3; the match to TRBD2 covers 9 bases. V lost 4 bases to trimming and J lost 0 bases; unmatched junction nucleotides: 15. There are 19 residues in the CDR3. Germline V gene data show CDR1 as SGHNT and CDR2 as YYREEE (reference sequence). The CDR3 protein is CASSTPAGGGARSTDTQYF. CDR3 nucleotides: TGTGCCAGCAGCACCCCGGCCGGCGGGGGGGCCAGAAGCACAGATACGCAGTATTTT.

The chain carries TRBV6-5 and TRBJ2-2; 10 positions agree with TRBD1. The V and J ends lost 6 bases and 6 bases, in that order; junction bases with no gene match: 4. Per the germline V gene, CDR1 is MNHEY and CDR2 is SVGAGI. CDR3 length: 14 residues. This CDR3 reads CASSRDRGSGELFF. In DNA, the CDR3 is TGTGCCAGCAGCCGGGACAGGGGTTCCGGGGAGCTGTTTTTT.

For the CDR3, the DNA is TGTGCCAGCAGCCGAACGTGGGGGGGCAGCGGCACCGGGGAGCTGTTTTTT. This codes for CASSRTWGGSGTGELFF. The chain is built from TRBV3-1 (or the pseudogene TRBV3-2) and TRBJ2-2, with D possibly being TRBD2 (7 bases). Trimming took 4 bases from V and 4 from J, leaving 19 bases between them. This CDR3 comprises 17 residues. CDR1 is LGHDT, CDR2 YNNKEL, per germline (reference sequence).

This chain joins TRBV28 and TRBJ1-2; the D is unclear. This CDR3 is 12 amino acids long. Germline loops: CDR1 MDHEN, CDR2 SYDVKM. Trimming took 3 bases from V and 8 from J, leaving 10 bases between them. As DNA, the CDR3 is TGTGCCAGCAGTTTGAGGGCCCGGGGCTACACCTTC. This translates into CASSLRARGYTF.

Written as DNA, the CDR3 is TGTGCCAGCAGTTCCGGGATTCTTGAGGGCTACACCTTC. Translation: CASSSGILEGYTF. The chain links TRBV28 to TRBJ1-2; D gene unclear. Trimming took 4 bases from V and 8 from J, leaving 14 bases between them. The CDR3 is made up of 13 amino acids. Germline-derived CDR1 and CDR2 are MDHEN and SYDVKM.

The rearrangement joins TRBV5-4 to TRBJ1-1; 8 bases agree with TRBD1. J lost 5 bases, V lost 4 bases, and 10 bases had no gene match. Per germline, CDR1 SGHNT and CDR2 YYREEE (reference sequence). CDR3 length equals 15 residues. The chain's CDR3 is CASSKSTGGQTEAFF. For the CDR3, the DNA is TGTGCCAGCAGCAAGAGTACAGGGGGTCAAACTGAAGCTTTCTTT.

V gene TRBV7-8 combines with J gene TRBJ2-2; TRBD1 agrees at 8 bases. Per the germline V gene, CDR1 is SGHVS and CDR2 is FQNEAQ. Germline trimming cut 5 bases from V and 5 bases from J; bases unmatched to any gene: 13. This CDR3 has 17 amino acids. CDR3 sequence reads: CASSPSWTGSRTGELFF. DNA for the CDR3: TGTGCCAGCAGCCCGAGTTGGACAGGGTCAAGGACCGGGGAGCTGTTTTTT.

The chain carries TRBV10-3 and TRBJ2-1, with D maybe TRBD1 (5 bases). The CDR3 covers 15 residues. Trimming shortened V by 2 bases and J by 2 bases, and 10 bases separated the two germline ends. Germline V CDR1 and CDR2: ENHRY, SYGVKD. The CDR3 region is CAISEGQGPYNEQFF. Here the CDR3 DNA reads TGTGCCATCAGTGAGGGTCAGGGTCCCTACAATGAGCAGTTCTTC.

J is TRBJ2-6 and V is TRBV7-2; a weak D match, TRBD1 (6 bases). V lost 3 bases and J 4 bases, leaving 16 bases between the germline ends. Germline CDR1 SGHTA, CDR2 FQGNSA. The CDR3 loop spans 17 amino acids. The CDR3 DNA reads as TGTGCCAGCAGCTTTGATATAGGGGGTAGGGGGGCCAACGTCCTGACTTTC. This codes for CASSFDIGGRGANVLTF. Drawing the rest from reference TRBV7-2 and TRBJ2-6, the complete variable domain is GAGVSQSPSNKVTEKGKDVELRCDPISGHTALYWYRQSLGQGLEFLIYFQGNSAPDKSGLPSDRFSAERTGGSVSTLTIQRTQQEDSAVYLCASSFDIGGRGANVLTFGAGSRLTVL.

This chain joins TRBV30 and TRBJ1-1; 7 bases align to TRBD1. Germline CDR1 reads GTSNPN; CDR2 reads SVGIG (reference sequence). The junction had 14 bases not matched to a gene; V was cut back by 4 bases and J by 6 bases. CDR3 length equals 15 residues. The CDR3 bases are TGTGCCTGGAATTCGGAAGGGGGCTGGGGGGCTGAAGCTTTCTTT. Translated: CAWNSEGGWGAEAFF.

This sequence joins TRBV28 and TRBJ2-5; possible D gene TRBD2, 5 bases. Trimming cost V 1 base and J 2 bases, with 14 bases left between them. The CDR3 sequence is 16 residues long. The germline CDR1 and CDR2 sequences are MDHEN and SYDVKM. CDR3 nucleotide sequence: TGTGCCAGCAGTTTATATAGAGGTTCGGGACAAGAGACCCAGTACTTC. Its translation: CASSLYRGSGQETQYF. Supplemented by reference TRBV28 and TRBJ2-5, the full variable domain reads DVKVTQSSRYLVKRTGEKVFLECVQDMDHENMFWYRQDPGLGLRLIYFSYDVKMKEKGDIPEGYSVSREKKERFSLILESASTNQTSMYLCASSLYRGSGQETQYFGPGTRLLVL.